A single T cell receptor (beta chain) is shown here with its context. This specimen comes from a study of control samples from healthy donors and cancer patients. The CDR3 extends over 16 amino acids. The junction had 13 bases not matched to a gene; V was cut back by 5 bases and J by 7 bases. In germline, CDR1 is GTSNPN, CDR2 SVGIG (reference sequence). Using immunoSEQ multiplex PCR, the repertoire was profiled, and TCRdb retains in-frame clones only, with some absent. The repertoire holds roughly 120,000 clones, with approximately 93% as singletons. Sequenced input: blood. V gene TRBV30 combines with J gene TRBJ2-3; 12 bases are shared with TRBD2. This sequence originates from a woman aged 18-29 years in good health. The CDR3 DNA sequence: TGTGCCTGGGGCCCGCGGCTAGCGGGGGGGCGTAATACGCAGTATTTT. Protein: CAWGPRLAGGRNTQYF.